This T cell receptor (beta chain) was observed in a study of blood T cells in healthy people across ages. Study-wide results and caveats: Because donor CMV status was unknown, expanded clonotype changes were possibly confounded.

Germline CDR1 and CDR2: MNHNS and SASEGT. Deletions cut 6 bases from V and 9 bases from J, with 20 bases between. CDR3 size: 14 residues. Regarding this clonotype: Antigen unknown.

Sample-barcoded 5' priming and a J-beta primer mix drove a second PCR of about 6 to 11 cycles. Unique molecular identifiers of 12 random nucleotides labeled each cDNA. A single record per CDR3 protein comes from TCRdb applying MiXCR to the 5' RACE reads. The sample comprises hundreds of thousands of distinct CDR3 sequences, 44% of which are singletons, and about a fifth rests with the top ten. This clonotype was obtained from a man in his sixties in good health. The chain has TRBV6-1 and TRBJ2-5; either TRBD1 or TRBD2 may supply D (6 bases each). The sequencing input was blood. Here the CDR3 reads CASRGGQRAFSQYF. The CDR3 nucleotides are TGTGCCAGCAGGGGAGGACAGCGGGCATTTTCCCAGTACTTC.